One T cell receptor beta chain is described in this entry. The antigen is unknown. It was by quantitative 5'-RACE with molecular barcodes that TCR beta libraries were made. TCRdb fed the 5' RACE reads into MiXCR, producing one record per CDR3 protein. The sample yields around 440,000 distinct CDR3 sequences, over 15% seen once. The sample is drawn from a study of CD8 T cells in ankylosing spondylitis. Study findings and constraints: A number of the motif variants had already been described in reactive arthritis synovial fluid and blood. Blood from ankylosing spondylitis patients appeared to carry a characteristic roughly eight-variant TCR beta motif.

Germline V gene data show CDR1 as MGHDK and CDR2 as SYGVNS. V gave up 6 bases and J gave up 6 bases, with 23 bases separating them. This CDR3 is 17 amino acids long. The sequence came from a male donor with ankylosing spondylitis. The V and J genes are TRBV25-1 and TRBJ2-2, with D maybe TRBD2 (7 bases). Sequenced material: blood, either unsorted or a sorted T cell fraction (not recorded which). For the CDR3, the DNA is TGTGCCAGCAGCCGAGAAGGACGGGGGGCGCGTCCCGGGGAGCTGTTTTTT. Its protein is CASSREGRGARPGELFF.